This T cell receptor beta chain was identified during a study of shared T cell receptors in the human thymus. The CDR3 runs 19 residues. Losses at the gene ends were 3 bases for V and 3 bases for J; bases not matched to a gene: 15. Here immunoSEQ multiplex PCR was the method, and the copy in TCRdb shows in-frame clones only, minus some. The sample consists of hundreds of thousands of clones, more than 75% of them appearing once. The same sample was also used in a study of human thymus T cells. That paper states: All donors were healthy Finnish infants who were undergoing corrective surgery to treat congenital heart defects. The source of the thymus tissue was resections taken during corrective heart surgery. Thymic repertoires of unrelated individuals were reported in related research to overlap highly.

Material: thymocytes. The TCR originated in a boy in the first two years of life with a congenital heart defect. The chain carries TRBV5-3 and TRBJ2-2, with 9 bases aligning to TRBD2. TRBV5-3 is labeled an ORF, and its function is uncertain. The CDR3 DNA sequence: TGTGCCAGAAGCTCCCCGGGACTAGCACAGCGAACTTACACCGGGGAGCTGTTTTTT. Its translation is CARSSPGLAQRTYTGELFF.